The clone carrying this TCR beta chain was detected only a few times. Seattle patients were enrolled while actively infected and followed longitudinally. How the authors handled the data: Reference gene primers were amplified, and this amplification served to estimate nucleated cell counts. Sequenced by immunoSEQ multiplex PCR; TCRdb stores in-frame clones only, minus some. Clone size and the V and J calls come from that table; the DNA yielded D and trimming. The sample includes fewer than 350,000 clones, approximately 90% seen only once; the top ten take 1.5% to 2%. The sample is drawn from a study of blood T cell repertoires in COVID-19. Study background: Acute and convalescent COVID-19 specimens originated in the United States, Italy and Spain. PBMCs, B-cell-depleted T cells, or T cells were the source of the cDNA or gDNA that made up the material.

The CDR3 runs 15 residues. The rearrangement uses TRBV7-5 and TRBJ1-1; TRBD1 is the table's D call and was not checked against the DNA. TRBV7-5 is termed a pseudogene. The source of this sequence is a woman aged 25 to 39 with COVID-19, enrolled during active disease. The sample was peripheral blood. In nucleotides, the CDR3 is TGTGTCAGAAGCCTCGGCAGGGCGACGAACACTGAAGCTTTCTTT. Translated: CVRSLGRATNTEAFF.